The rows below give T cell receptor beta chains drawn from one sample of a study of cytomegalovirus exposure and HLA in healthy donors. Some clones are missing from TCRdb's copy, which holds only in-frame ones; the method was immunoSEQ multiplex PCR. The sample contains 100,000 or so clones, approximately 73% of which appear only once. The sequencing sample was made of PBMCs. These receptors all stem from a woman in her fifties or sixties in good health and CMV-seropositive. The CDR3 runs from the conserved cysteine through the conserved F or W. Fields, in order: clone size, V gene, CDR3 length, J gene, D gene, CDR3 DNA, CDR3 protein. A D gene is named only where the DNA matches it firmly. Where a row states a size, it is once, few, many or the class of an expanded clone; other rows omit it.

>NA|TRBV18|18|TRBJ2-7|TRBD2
TGTGCCAGCTCATCCCGACTAGCGGGAGAAAAAAACCCCTACGAGCAGTACTTC
CASSSRLAGEKNPYEQYF
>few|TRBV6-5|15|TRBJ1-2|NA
TGTGCCAGCAAGCCCTTACTGTCGACTCGCTATGGCTACACCTTC
CASKPLLSTRYGYTF
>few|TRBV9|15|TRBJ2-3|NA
TGTGCCAGCAGCGTATCCGGGACTAGCACAGATACGCAGTATTTT
CASSVSGTSTDTQYF
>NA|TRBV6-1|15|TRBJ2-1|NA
TGTGCCAGCAGTGAAGAGGGGGGGCGCGTCAATGAGCAGTTCTTC
CASSEEGGRVNEQFF
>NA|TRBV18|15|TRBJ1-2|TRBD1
TGTGCCAGCTCACCACCGGGACAGAGTTACTATGGCTACACCTTC
CASSPPGQSYYGYTF
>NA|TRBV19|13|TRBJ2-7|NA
TGTGCTTCGGGACAAGGATTTTCCTACGAGCAGTACTTC
CASGQGFSYEQYF
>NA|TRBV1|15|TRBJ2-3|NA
NA
CTSSQEGVGPGTQYF
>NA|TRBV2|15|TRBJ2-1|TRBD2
TGTGCCAGCAGCGGGGGGGGGCTAGCGGGGAATGAGCAGTTCTTC
CASSGGGLAGNEQFF
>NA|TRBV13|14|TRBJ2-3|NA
TGTGCCAGCAGCTCCGGCGGAAGCACAGATACGCAGTATTTT
CASSSGGSTDTQYF
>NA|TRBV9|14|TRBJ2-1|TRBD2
TGTGCCAGCAGCGGGGGACTAGCGAGGAATGAGCAGTTCTTC
CASSGGLARNEQFF
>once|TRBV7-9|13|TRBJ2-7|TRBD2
TGTGCCACCACAGCGGGAAACTCCTACGAGCAGTACTTC
CATTAGNSYEQYF
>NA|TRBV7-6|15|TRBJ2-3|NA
TGTGCCAGCAGCTTAGCTAGCGGCGGCACAGATACGCAGTATTTT
CASSLASGGTDTQYF
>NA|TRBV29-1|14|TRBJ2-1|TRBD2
TGCAGCGTACTAGCGGGAGAGTTTTACAATGAGCAGTTCTTC
CSVLAGEFYNEQFF
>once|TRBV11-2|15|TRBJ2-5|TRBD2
TGTGCCAGCAGCTTGGGACTAGCGGGAGGGGAGACCCAGTACTTC
CASSLGLAGGETQYF
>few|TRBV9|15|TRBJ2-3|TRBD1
TGTGCCAGCAGCGTATCGGGACAGCTTCGAGATACGCAGTATTTT
CASSVSGQLRDTQYF
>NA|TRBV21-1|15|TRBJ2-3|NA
TGTGCCAGCAGTTCCGGGACAGGGTTTATGAATACGCAGTATTTT
CASSSGTGFMNTQYF
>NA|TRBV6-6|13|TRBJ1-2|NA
TGTGCCAGCAGCCTACAGGGTGGTTTAGGCTACACCTTC
CASSLQGGLGYTF
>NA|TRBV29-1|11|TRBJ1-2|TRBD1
TGCAGCGTTGGGGACAGAGGTGGCTACACCTTC
CSVGDRGGYTF
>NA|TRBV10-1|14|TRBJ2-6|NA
TGCGCCAGCAGTCAGGGGTCTGGGGCCAACGTCCTGACTTTC
CASSQGSGANVLTF
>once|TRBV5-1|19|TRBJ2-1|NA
TGCGCCAGCAGCCCAACAACACGTCGGGCGGGACGCCACTACAATGAGCAGTTCTTC
CASSPTTRRAGRHYNEQFF